These T cell receptor beta chains were read from a single sample in a study of blood T cell repertoires in COVID-19. Only in-frame clones appear in the TCRdb table, and some are missing; sequencing was by immunoSEQ multiplex PCR. The table records about 360,000 clones, approximately 88% of them present only once. Sequencing was performed on PBMCs or T cells enriched from blood (not recorded which). The receptors were sampled from a woman between 35 and 50 years old with acute COVID-19. The CDR3 runs from the conserved cysteine through the conserved F or W. The order of the fields is clone size, D gene, J gene, V gene, CDR3 DNA, CDR3 protein. The D gene is left open where the match is weak. Rows may omit the clone size; those that give it use once, few, many or a size class.

clone size: -; D gene: -; J gene: TRBJ1-1; V gene: TRBV7-2; CDR3 DNA: TGTGCCAGCAGCATTGACAGGAACACTGAAGCTTTCTTT; CDR3 protein: CASSIDRNTEAFF
clone size: -; D gene: TRBD1; J gene: TRBJ1-2; V gene: TRBV3-1/TRBV3-2; CDR3 DNA: TGTGCCAGCAGCCAAGATAGGGACAGAGATGGCTACACCTTC; CDR3 protein: CASSQDRDRDGYTF
clone size: -; D gene: -; J gene: TRBJ2-7; V gene: TRBV7-6; CDR3 DNA: TGTGCCAGCAGCTTAGGCCCCGGGACATCAAGGGTTTACGAGCAGTACTTC; CDR3 protein: CASSLGPGTSRVYEQYF
clone size: -; D gene: TRBD1; J gene: TRBJ1-2; V gene: TRBV5-4; CDR3 DNA: TGTGCCAGCAGCTACGGCTGGGACAGGGTCCTCTATGGCTACACCTTC; CDR3 protein: CASSYGWDRVLYGYTF
clone size: -; D gene: TRBD1; J gene: TRBJ1-6; V gene: TRBV19; CDR3 DNA: TGTGCCAGTAGTATCGGATTGGGACAGAGGAATTCACCCCTCCACTTT; CDR3 protein: CASSIGLGQRNSPLHF
clone size: -; D gene: -; J gene: TRBJ2-3; V gene: TRBV5-1; CDR3 DNA: TGCGCCAGCAGCATGGCGGGTTCCCTCACAGATACGCAGTATTTT; CDR3 protein: CASSMAGSLTDTQYF
clone size: -; D gene: -; J gene: TRBJ2-1; V gene: TRBV15; CDR3 DNA: TGTGCCACCAGCAGAGATCGGGGGAATGAGCAGTTCTTC; CDR3 protein: CATSRDRGNEQFF
clone size: few; D gene: TRBD2; J gene: TRBJ2-7; V gene: TRBV4-1; CDR3 DNA: TGCGCCAGCAGCCAAGGAGCGGGGGGTTCCTACGAGCAGTACTTC; CDR3 protein: CASSQGAGGSYEQYF
clone size: -; D gene: TRBD1; J gene: TRBJ1-2; V gene: TRBV6-5; CDR3 DNA: TGTGCCAGCAAGGACACAGGGGTTAATGGCTACACCTTC; CDR3 protein: CASKDTGVNGYTF
clone size: -; D gene: TRBD1; J gene: TRBJ2-1; V gene: TRBV6-1; CDR3 DNA: TGTGCCAGCAGTGCCCGGGACAGGGCTGATTACAATGAGCAGTTCTTC; CDR3 protein: CASSARDRADYNEQFF
clone size: -; D gene: -; J gene: TRBJ1-3; V gene: TRBV10-3; CDR3 DNA: TGTGCCATCAGCGGCGGGGGAAACACCATATATTTT; CDR3 protein: CAISGGGNTIYF
clone size: -; D gene: -; J gene: TRBJ1-1; V gene: TRBV5-1; CDR3 DNA: TGCGCCAGCAGCTTGGAGCCAGCGGTCCCTGAAGCTTTCTTT; CDR3 protein: CASSLEPAVPEAFF
clone size: once; D gene: TRBD1; J gene: TRBJ2-7; V gene: TRBV27; CDR3 DNA: TGTGCCAGCAGTGTACAGGGGGCCCCTTCCTACGAGCAGTACTTC; CDR3 protein: CASSVQGAPSYEQYF
clone size: -; D gene: -; J gene: TRBJ1-4; V gene: TRBV4-2; CDR3 DNA: TGTGCCAGCAGCCAAGTTATGTCGGGTGAAAAACTGTTTTTT; CDR3 protein: CASSQVMSGEKLFF
clone size: -; D gene: -; J gene: TRBJ2-2; V gene: TRBV2; CDR3 DNA: TGTGCCAGCAGTGAGTCTCGACAGGTTGGGACCGGGGAGCTGTTTTTT; CDR3 protein: CASSESRQVGTGELFF
clone size: -; D gene: TRBD1; J gene: TRBJ2-6; V gene: TRBV7-8; CDR3 DNA: TGTGCCAGCAGCCGAGACAGGGTGTCAGGGGCCAACGTCCTGACTTTC; CDR3 protein: CASSRDRVSGANVLTF
clone size: -; D gene: -; J gene: TRBJ1-6; V gene: TRBV7-2; CDR3 DNA: TGTGCCAGCAGCTTAGTTCTGAATTCACCCCTCCACTTT; CDR3 protein: CASSLVLNSPLHF
clone size: -; D gene: -; J gene: TRBJ2-7; V gene: TRBV29-1; CDR3 DNA: TGCAGCGTTGGGCAGGTCCACGAGCAGTACTTC; CDR3 protein: CSVGQVHEQYF
clone size: -; D gene: -; J gene: TRBJ1-5; V gene: TRBV2; CDR3 DNA: TGTGCCAGCAGAGACCTCGGGGGGCCCCAGCATTTT; CDR3 protein: CASRDLGGPQHF
clone size: -; D gene: -; J gene: TRBJ2-7; V gene: TRBV13; CDR3 DNA: TGTGCCAGCAGCTCTCAAGCGGTGACCTACGAGCAGTACTTC; CDR3 protein: CASSSQAVTYEQYF
clone size: once; D gene: -; J gene: TRBJ2-1; V gene: TRBV15; CDR3 DNA: TGTGCCACCAGCAGAGATCTACCAAATGAGCAGTTCTTC; CDR3 protein: CATSRDLPNEQFF
clone size: -; D gene: TRBD1; J gene: TRBJ1-6; V gene: TRBV6-5; CDR3 DNA: TGTGCCAGCAGTTACGCCGGGACAGGGGTTGAACCCCTCCACTTT; CDR3 protein: CASSYAGTGVEPLHF
clone size: -; D gene: TRBD1; J gene: TRBJ2-3; V gene: TRBV2; CDR3 DNA: TGTGCCAGCACTCAAGACAGGGGAGTTTCAGATACGCAGTATTTT; CDR3 protein: CASTQDRGVSDTQYF
clone size: -; D gene: TRBD2; J gene: TRBJ2-7; V gene: TRBV19; CDR3 DNA: TGTGCCAGTAGTATTTCACTAGCGGGGTCTTACGAGCAGTACTTC; CDR3 protein: CASSISLAGSYEQYF
clone size: -; D gene: -; J gene: TRBJ2-5; V gene: TRBV25-1; CDR3 DNA: TGTGCCAGCAGTGAAGGGGCCACACGGGAGACCCAGTACTTC; CDR3 protein: CASSEGATRETQYF
clone size: -; D gene: TRBD1; J gene: TRBJ2-2; V gene: TRBV24-1; CDR3 DNA: TGTGCCACCAGTGACAGGGACAGGGCCACGAACACCGGGGAGCTGTTTTTT; CDR3 protein: CATSDRDRATNTGELFF
clone size: -; D gene: -; J gene: TRBJ2-3; V gene: TRBV3-1/TRBV3-2; CDR3 DNA: TGTGCCAGCAGCCAGGCCCGCGACAGCCCTTTCCTAGATACGCAGTATTTT; CDR3 protein: CASSQARDSPFLDTQYF
clone size: once; D gene: TRBD1; J gene: TRBJ2-1; V gene: TRBV5-6; CDR3 DNA: TGTGCCAGCAGCCTTCGGACAGGGGGCCCTATCAATGAGCAGTTCTTC; CDR3 protein: CASSLRTGGPINEQFF
clone size: -; D gene: -; J gene: TRBJ1-5; V gene: TRBV4-1; CDR3 DNA: TGCGCCAGCAGCCTGCGACCGGACATACCCAATCAGCCCCAGCATTTT; CDR3 protein: CASSLRPDIPNQPQHF
clone size: -; D gene: -; J gene: TRBJ1-6; V gene: TRBV5-1; CDR3 DNA: TGCGCCAGCAGCGTGACCGGGGGATCCTATAATTCACCCCTCCACTTT; CDR3 protein: CASSVTGGSYNSPLHF
clone size: -; D gene: TRBD1; J gene: TRBJ1-6; V gene: TRBV7-8; CDR3 DNA: TGTGCCAGCAGCTGGGACAGGGTTAATTCACCCCTCCACTTT; CDR3 protein: CASSWDRVNSPLHF
clone size: few; D gene: -; J gene: TRBJ1-1; V gene: TRBV3-1/TRBV3-2; CDR3 DNA: TGTGCCAGCAGCCAAGATGGGCAGTACACTGAAGCTTTCTTT; CDR3 protein: CASSQDGQYTEAFF
clone size: -; D gene: -; J gene: TRBJ2-7; V gene: TRBV11-2; CDR3 DNA: TGTGCCAGCAGCTTAGATTTGGGGCTGTACGAGCAGTACTTC; CDR3 protein: CASSLDLGLYEQYF
clone size: -; D gene: TRBD1; J gene: TRBJ1-4; V gene: TRBV18; CDR3 DNA: TGTGCCAGCTCACCCCAGGGGGCGAAGGAAAAACTGTTTTTT; CDR3 protein: CASSPQGAKEKLFF
clone size: -; D gene: -; J gene: TRBJ1-5; V gene: TRBV6-5; CDR3 DNA: TGTGCCAGCATGAGGGCAGAGAATCAGCCCCAGCATTTT; CDR3 protein: CASMRAENQPQHF
clone size: -; D gene: -; J gene: TRBJ1-1; V gene: TRBV30; CDR3 DNA: TGTGCCTGGAGTGGGGACACCGTGAACACTGAAGCTTTCTTT; CDR3 protein: CAWSGDTVNTEAFF
clone size: -; D gene: -; J gene: TRBJ2-2; V gene: TRBV6-6; CDR3 DNA: TGTGCCAGCAGTACGAGGCCCGGGGAGCTGTTTTTT; CDR3 protein: CASSTRPGELFF
clone size: -; D gene: -; J gene: TRBJ2-3; V gene: TRBV24-1; CDR3 DNA: TGTGCCACCAGTGACCGCACCCAGGGTAGCACAGATACGCAGTATTTT; CDR3 protein: CATSDRTQGSTDTQYF
clone size: -; D gene: TRBD2; J gene: TRBJ2-7; V gene: TRBV6-5; CDR3 DNA: TGTGCCAGCAGAGCATCTGGCGGGGGGGCCTACGAGCAGTACTTC; CDR3 protein: CASRASGGGAYEQYF
clone size: -; D gene: -; J gene: TRBJ2-7; V gene: TRBV11-2; CDR3 DNA: TGTGCCAGCAGCTTTTCTACCTACGAGCAGTACTTC; CDR3 protein: CASSFSTYEQYF
clone size: once; D gene: TRBD1; J gene: TRBJ1-3; V gene: TRBV6-5; CDR3 DNA: TGTGCCAGCCTGGACAGGGACTCTGGAAACACCATATATTTT; CDR3 protein: CASLDRDSGNTIYF
clone size: -; D gene: TRBD1; J gene: TRBJ2-6; V gene: TRBV15; CDR3 DNA: TGTGCCACCAGCAGATCCGGGACAGGGGGGACTGGGGCCAACGTCCTGACTTTC; CDR3 protein: CATSRSGTGGTGANVLTF
clone size: -; D gene: TRBD1; J gene: TRBJ1-2; V gene: TRBV3-1/TRBV3-2; CDR3 DNA: TGTGCCAGCAGCCAAAAAAGAGACAGGGGCCCCTTTCATGGCTACACCTTC; CDR3 protein: CASSQKRDRGPFHGYTF
clone size: -; D gene: TRBD1; J gene: TRBJ2-3; V gene: TRBV4-2; CDR3 DNA: TGTGCCAGCAGCCAACAGGGGGCTCCCACAGATACGCAGTATTTT; CDR3 protein: CASSQQGAPTDTQYF
clone size: -; D gene: TRBD1; J gene: TRBJ1-1; V gene: TRBV4-1; CDR3 DNA: TGCGCCAGCAGCCAATGGGACAGACACACTGAAGCTTTCTTT; CDR3 protein: CASSQWDRHTEAFF
clone size: -; D gene: TRBD1; J gene: TRBJ1-2; V gene: TRBV12-3/TRBV12-4; CDR3 DNA: TGTGCCAGCAGTTTGGGACAGTATGGCTACACCTTC; CDR3 protein: CASSLGQYGYTF
clone size: -; D gene: -; J gene: TRBJ1-2; V gene: TRBV18; CDR3 DNA: TGTGCCAGCTCACCACCGGCAGGAAACTATGGCTACACCTTC; CDR3 protein: CASSPPAGNYGYTF
clone size: -; D gene: TRBD1; J gene: TRBJ1-4; V gene: TRBV2; CDR3 DNA: TGTGCCAGCAAATTCGGGCAGGGGGGAGAAAAACTGTTTTTT; CDR3 protein: CASKFGQGGEKLFF
clone size: -; D gene: TRBD2; J gene: TRBJ2-1; V gene: TRBV11-2; CDR3 DNA: TGTGCCAGCAGCCTCACGAAGGGAGCTAGCGGGGATCATGAGCAGTTCTTC; CDR3 protein: CASSLTKGASGDHEQFF
clone size: -; D gene: -; J gene: TRBJ2-3; V gene: TRBV30; CDR3 DNA: TGTGCCTGGAGTGCGAGGGGGGGCCATTGGGGAGATACGCAGTATTTT; CDR3 protein: CAWSARGGHWGDTQYF
clone size: -; D gene: -; J gene: TRBJ2-6; V gene: TRBV25-1; CDR3 DNA: TGTGCTGTCAGCTCTGGGGCCAACGTCCTGACTTTC; CDR3 protein: CAVSSGANVLTF
clone size: once; D gene: -; J gene: TRBJ2-5; V gene: TRBV2; CDR3 DNA: TGTGCCAGCAGTGAAGCGAGGACAGGAGGGGGGAGGGAGACCCAGTACTTC; CDR3 protein: CASSEARTGGGRETQYF
clone size: -; D gene: -; J gene: TRBJ2-1; V gene: TRBV5-1; CDR3 DNA: TGCGCCAGCAGCGGGCAGGGAGGTGAGCAGTTCTTC; CDR3 protein: CASSGQGGEQFF